The TCR beta chain described here comes from a study of beta chain features in type 1 diabetes. About this clone: No antigen is known for it.

Per donor, one heparinised blood draw averaged around 0.12 L. Regarding the study as a whole: Moderately but significantly shorter TCRB CDR3s were found in Type 1 diabetes patients in all four CD4+ subsets.

The length of the CDR3 is 16 residues. With 3 bases clipped from V and 5 bases from J, the junction kept 10 bases outside the gene matches. From germline, CDR1 is LGHNA and CDR2 YSLEER. Every bit of the isolated RNA underwent reverse transcription, so sequencing read expressed TCRB transcripts. TCRdb's copy holds only in-frame clones and misses some; the assay was immunoSEQ multiplex PCR. Among 300,000 to 350,000 clones listed, approximately 10% were seen once. Sequenced material: central memory CD4+ T cells from blood. The sequence was obtained from a man aged 25-40 years with type 1 diabetes. The chain couples TRBV4-3 to TRBJ1-1; 9 bases fit TRBD1. The CDR3 spells CASSQGLQGALTEAFF. Here the CDR3 DNA reads TGCGCCAGCAGCCAGGGATTACAGGGGGCGCTTACTGAAGCTTTCTTT.